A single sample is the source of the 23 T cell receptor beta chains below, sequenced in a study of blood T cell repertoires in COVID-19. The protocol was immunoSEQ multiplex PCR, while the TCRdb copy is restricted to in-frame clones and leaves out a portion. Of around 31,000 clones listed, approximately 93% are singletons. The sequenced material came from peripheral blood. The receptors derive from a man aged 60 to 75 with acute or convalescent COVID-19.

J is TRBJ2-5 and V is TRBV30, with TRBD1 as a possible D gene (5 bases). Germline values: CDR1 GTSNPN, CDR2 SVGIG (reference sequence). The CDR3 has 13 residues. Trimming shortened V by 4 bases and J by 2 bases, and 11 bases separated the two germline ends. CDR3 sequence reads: CAWNSQAQETQYF. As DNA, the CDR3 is TGTGCCTGGAATTCACAGGCTCAAGAGACCCAGTACTTC.

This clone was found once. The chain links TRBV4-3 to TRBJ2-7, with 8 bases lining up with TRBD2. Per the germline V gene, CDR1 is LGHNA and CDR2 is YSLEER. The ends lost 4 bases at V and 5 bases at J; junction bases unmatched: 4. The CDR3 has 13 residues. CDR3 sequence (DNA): TGCGCCAGCAGCCCAGCGGGAGTGGACGAGCAGTACTTC. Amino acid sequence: CASSPAGVDEQYF.

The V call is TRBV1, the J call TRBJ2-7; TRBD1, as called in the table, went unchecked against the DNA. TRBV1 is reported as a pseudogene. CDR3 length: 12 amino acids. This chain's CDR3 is CTSSRTGPEQYV. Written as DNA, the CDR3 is TGCACCAGCAGCCGAACAGGGCCGGAGCAGTACGTC.

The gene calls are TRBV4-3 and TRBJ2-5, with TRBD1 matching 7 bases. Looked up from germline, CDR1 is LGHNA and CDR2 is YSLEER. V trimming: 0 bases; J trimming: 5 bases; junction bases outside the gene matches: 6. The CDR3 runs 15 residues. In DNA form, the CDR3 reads TGCGCCAGCAGCCAAGATTACGACAGGGTGGAGACCCAGTACTTC. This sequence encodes CASSQDYDRVETQYF.

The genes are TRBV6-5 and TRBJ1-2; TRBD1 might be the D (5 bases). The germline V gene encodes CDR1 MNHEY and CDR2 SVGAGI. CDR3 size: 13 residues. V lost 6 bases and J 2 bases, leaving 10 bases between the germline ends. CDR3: CASRLTENYGYTF. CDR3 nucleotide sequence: TGTGCCAGCAGATTGACAGAGAACTATGGCTACACCTTC.

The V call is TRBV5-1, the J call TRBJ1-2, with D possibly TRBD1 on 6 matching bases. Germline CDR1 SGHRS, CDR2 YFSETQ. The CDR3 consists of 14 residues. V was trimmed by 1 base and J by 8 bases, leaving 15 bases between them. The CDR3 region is CASSLYGAQGGYTF. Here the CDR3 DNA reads TGCGCCAGCAGCTTGTACGGGGCCCAGGGGGGCTACACCTTC.

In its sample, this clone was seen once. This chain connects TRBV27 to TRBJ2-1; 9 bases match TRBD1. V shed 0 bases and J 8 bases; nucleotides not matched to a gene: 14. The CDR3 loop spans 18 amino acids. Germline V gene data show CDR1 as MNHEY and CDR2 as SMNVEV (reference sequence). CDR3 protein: CASSLSILRDREFDEQFF. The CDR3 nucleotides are TGTGCCAGCAGTTTATCGATTCTCCGGGACAGGGAATTCGATGAGCAGTTCTTC.

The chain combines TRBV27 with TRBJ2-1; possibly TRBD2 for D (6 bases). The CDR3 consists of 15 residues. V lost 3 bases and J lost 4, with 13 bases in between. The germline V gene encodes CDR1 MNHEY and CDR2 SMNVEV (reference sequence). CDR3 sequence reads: CASSFIRDSYNEQFF. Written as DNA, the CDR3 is TGTGCCAGCAGTTTTATCCGGGACTCGTACAATGAGCAGTTCTTC.

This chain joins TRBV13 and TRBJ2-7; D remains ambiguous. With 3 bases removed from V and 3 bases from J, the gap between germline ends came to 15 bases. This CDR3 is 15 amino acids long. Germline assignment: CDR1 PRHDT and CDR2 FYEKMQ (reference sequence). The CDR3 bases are TGTGCCAGCAGCTTGGGCACAGCCCTCATCTACGAGCAGTACTTC. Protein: CASSLGTALIYEQYF.

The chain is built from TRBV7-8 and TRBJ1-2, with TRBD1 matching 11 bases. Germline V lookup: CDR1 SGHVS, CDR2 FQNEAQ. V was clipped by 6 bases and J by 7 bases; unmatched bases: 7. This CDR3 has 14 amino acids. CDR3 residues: CASREGQGVGGYTF. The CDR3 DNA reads TGTGCCAGCAGAGAGGGACAGGGGGTAGGTGGCTACACCTTC. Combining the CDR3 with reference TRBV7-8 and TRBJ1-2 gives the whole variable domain GAGVSQSPRYKVAKRGQDVALRCDPISGHVSLFWYQQALGQGPEFLTYFQNEAQLDKSGLPSDRFFAERPEGSVSTLKIQRTQQEDSAVYLCASREGQGVGGYTFGSGTRLTVV.

For the CDR3, the DNA is TGTGCCAGCAGTCGCAGGGAACTAATTGCAACTAATGAAAAACTGTTTTTT. Translated, it gives CASSRRELIATNEKLFF. The V gene is TRBV27, the J gene TRBJ1-4, with D tentatively TRBD1 (5 bases). This CDR3 is built from 17 residues. CDR1 MNHEY and CDR2 SMNVEV come from the germline V gene (reference sequence). V lost 5 bases and J lost 0, with 16 bases in between.

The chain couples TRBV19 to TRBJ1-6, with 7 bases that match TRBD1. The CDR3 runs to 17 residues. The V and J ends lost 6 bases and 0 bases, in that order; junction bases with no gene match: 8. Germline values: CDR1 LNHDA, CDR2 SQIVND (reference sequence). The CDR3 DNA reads TGTGCCAGTAGCGCGACAGGGAGCGGCTCCTATAATTCACCCCTCCACTTT. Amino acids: CASSATGSGSYNSPLHF.

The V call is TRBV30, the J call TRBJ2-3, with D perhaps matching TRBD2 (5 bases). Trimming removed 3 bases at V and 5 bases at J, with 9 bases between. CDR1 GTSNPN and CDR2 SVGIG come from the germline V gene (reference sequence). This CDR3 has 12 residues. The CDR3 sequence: CAWSPRGDTQYF. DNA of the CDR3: TGTGCCTGGAGCCCCCGGGGAGATACGCAGTATTTT. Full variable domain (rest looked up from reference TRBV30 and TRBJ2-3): SQTIHQWPATLVQPVGSPLSLECTVEGTSNPNLYWYRQAAGRGLQLLFYSVGIGQISSEVPQNLSASRPQDRQFILSSKKLLLSDSGFYLCAWSPRGDTQYFGPGTRLTVL.

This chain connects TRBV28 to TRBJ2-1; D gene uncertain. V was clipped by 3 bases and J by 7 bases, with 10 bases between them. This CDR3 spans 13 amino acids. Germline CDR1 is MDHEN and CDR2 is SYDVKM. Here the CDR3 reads CASSLVQANEQFF. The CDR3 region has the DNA TGTGCCAGCAGTTTGGTCCAGGCGAATGAGCAGTTCTTC.

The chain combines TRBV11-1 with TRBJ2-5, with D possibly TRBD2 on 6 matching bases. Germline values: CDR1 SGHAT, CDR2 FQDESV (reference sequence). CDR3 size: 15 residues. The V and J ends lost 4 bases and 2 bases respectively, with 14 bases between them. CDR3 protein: CASSSSGVWQETQYF. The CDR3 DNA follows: TGTGCCAGCAGCTCTTCGGGAGTGTGGCAAGAGACCCAGTACTTC.

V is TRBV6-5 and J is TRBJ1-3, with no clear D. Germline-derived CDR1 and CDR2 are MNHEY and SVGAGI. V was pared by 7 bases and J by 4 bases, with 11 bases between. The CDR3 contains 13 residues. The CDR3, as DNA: TGTGCCAGCACGGGGTGGGCCGGAAACACCATATATTTT. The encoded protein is CASTGWAGNTIYF.

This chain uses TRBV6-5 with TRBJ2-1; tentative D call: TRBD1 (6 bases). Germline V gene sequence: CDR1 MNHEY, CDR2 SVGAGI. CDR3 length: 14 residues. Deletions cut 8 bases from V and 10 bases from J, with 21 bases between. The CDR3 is CASLRTERTGEQFF. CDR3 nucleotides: TGTGCCAGCCTCAGGACCGAGCGTACAGGGGAGCAGTTCTTC.

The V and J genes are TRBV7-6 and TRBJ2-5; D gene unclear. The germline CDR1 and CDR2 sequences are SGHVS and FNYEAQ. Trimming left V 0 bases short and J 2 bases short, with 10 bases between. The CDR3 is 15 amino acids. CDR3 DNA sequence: TGTGCCAGCAGCTTAGCGGTGGCACCGCAAGAGACCCAGTACTTC. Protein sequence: CASSLAVAPQETQYF.

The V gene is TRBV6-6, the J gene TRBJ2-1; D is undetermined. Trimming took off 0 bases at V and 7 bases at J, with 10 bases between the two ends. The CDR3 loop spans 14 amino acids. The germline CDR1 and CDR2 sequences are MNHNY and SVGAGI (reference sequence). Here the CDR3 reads CASSYSSNVNEQFF. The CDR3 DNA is TGTGCCAGCAGTTACTCCAGTAATGTAAATGAGCAGTTCTTC.

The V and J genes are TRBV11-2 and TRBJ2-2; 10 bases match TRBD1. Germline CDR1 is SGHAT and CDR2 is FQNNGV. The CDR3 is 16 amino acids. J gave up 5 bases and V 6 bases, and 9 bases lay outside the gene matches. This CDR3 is CASRSPGQGRTGELFF. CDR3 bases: TGTGCCAGCAGGTCACCGGGACAGGGGCGAACCGGGGAGCTGTTTTTT.

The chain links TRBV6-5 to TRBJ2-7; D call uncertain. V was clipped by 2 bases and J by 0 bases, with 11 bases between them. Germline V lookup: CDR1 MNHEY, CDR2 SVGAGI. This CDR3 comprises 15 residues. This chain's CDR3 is CASSYVAGVSYEQYF. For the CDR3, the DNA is TGTGCCAGCAGTTACGTAGCCGGCGTCTCCTACGAGCAGTACTTC.

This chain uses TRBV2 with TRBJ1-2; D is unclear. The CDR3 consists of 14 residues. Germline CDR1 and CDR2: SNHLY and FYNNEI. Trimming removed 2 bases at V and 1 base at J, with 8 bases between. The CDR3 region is CASSENRVNYGYTF. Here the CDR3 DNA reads TGTGCCAGCAGTGAAAACCGGGTTAACTATGGCTACACCTTC.

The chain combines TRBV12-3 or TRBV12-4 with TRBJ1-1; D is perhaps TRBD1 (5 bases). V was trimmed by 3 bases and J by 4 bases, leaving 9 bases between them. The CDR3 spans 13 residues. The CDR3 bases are TGTGCCAGCAGTTTGGCCGGGGGCACTGAAGCTTTCTTT. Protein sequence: CASSLAGGTEAFF.